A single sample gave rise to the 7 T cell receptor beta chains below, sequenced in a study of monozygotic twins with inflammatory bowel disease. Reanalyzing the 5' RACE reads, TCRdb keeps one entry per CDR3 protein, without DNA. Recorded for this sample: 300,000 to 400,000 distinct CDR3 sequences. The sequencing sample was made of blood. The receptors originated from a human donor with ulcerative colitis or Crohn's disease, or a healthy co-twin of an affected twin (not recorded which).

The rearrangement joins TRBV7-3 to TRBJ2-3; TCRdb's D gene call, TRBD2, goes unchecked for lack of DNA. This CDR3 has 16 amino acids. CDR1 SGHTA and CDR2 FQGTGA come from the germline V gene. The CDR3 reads CASSLNLAGATDTQYF.

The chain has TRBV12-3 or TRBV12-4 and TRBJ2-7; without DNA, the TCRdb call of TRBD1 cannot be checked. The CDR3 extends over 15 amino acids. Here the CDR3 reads CASSARDRGTYEQYF.

The chain's CDR3 is CAISNTYEAFF. The chain employs TRBV10-3 and TRBJ1-1. The CDR3 is 11 residues long. Germline V CDR1 and CDR2: ENHRY, SYGVKD.

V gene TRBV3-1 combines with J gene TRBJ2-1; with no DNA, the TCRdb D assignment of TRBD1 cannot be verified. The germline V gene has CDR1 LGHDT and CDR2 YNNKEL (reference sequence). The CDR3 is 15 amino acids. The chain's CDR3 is CASSLRQGAMVRQFF.

The CDR3 spells CASKKFSYEQYF. V usage is TRBV28 and J usage is TRBJ2-7. This CDR3 is 12 amino acids long. The germline gives CDR1 MDHEN, CDR2 SYDVKM.

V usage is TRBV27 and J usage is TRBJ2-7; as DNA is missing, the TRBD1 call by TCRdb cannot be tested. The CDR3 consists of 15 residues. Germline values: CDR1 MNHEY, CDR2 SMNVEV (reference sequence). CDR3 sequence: CASGASDTPNNEQYF.

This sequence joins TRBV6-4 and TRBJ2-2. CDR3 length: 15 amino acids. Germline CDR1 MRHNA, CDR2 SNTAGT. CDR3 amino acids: CASSDGRTNTGELFF.